Following are 19 T cell receptor beta chains from one sample sequenced in a study of blood T cell repertoires in COVID-19. Sequencing was performed with immunoSEQ multiplex PCR; in TCRdb, only in-frame clones are kept and a portion is missing. This table has about 140,000 clones, 70% to 80% appearing once. Material: peripheral blood. Every receptor here comes from a woman aged 45-65 years with active or convalescent COVID-19.

The rearrangement links TRBV12-5 to TRBJ1-3; 9 nucleotides align to TRBD1. From germline, CDR1 is LGHNT and CDR2 FRNRAP. The V gene end was trimmed by 6 bases and the J gene end by 4 bases; junction bases not matched to a gene: 10. This CDR3 comprises 16 residues. For the CDR3, the DNA is TGTGCTAGTGGACCCTCCGGGACAGGGAGCGGAAACACCATATATTTT. Encoded protein: CASGPSGTGSGNTIYF.

This clone was observed a few times. This chain uses TRBV6-2 or TRBV6-3 with TRBJ2-7; D is uncertain. The CDR3 is 12 residues long. Germline CDR1 is MNHEY and CDR2 is SVGEGT. V lost 4 bases to trimming and J lost 3 bases, with 7 bases between them. The chain's CDR3 is CASSWSGYEQYF. Written as DNA, the CDR3 is TGTGCCAGCAGTTGGTCGGGCTACGAGCAGTACTTC.

The gene calls are TRBV7-8 and TRBJ1-2, with unresolved D. CDR1 and CDR2 (germline): SGHVS, FQNEAQ. Trimming pared 4 bases from V and 6 bases from J, leaving 15 bases between. The CDR3 extends over 14 amino acids. The CDR3 loop reads CASSSTVDGDGYTF. CDR3 bases: TGTGCCAGCAGCTCAACTGTGGACGGGGATGGCTACACCTTC.

The chain couples TRBV28 to TRBJ1-5; TRBD1 matches 7 bases. Germline trimming cut 5 bases from V and 6 bases from J; bases unmatched to any gene: 1. The CDR3 has 12 residues. The germline V gene has CDR1 MDHEN and CDR2 SYDVKM. The DNA of the CDR3 is TGTGCCAGCAGTGACAGGGTTCAGCCCCAGCATTTT. Translation gives CASSDRVQPQHF.

This clone has more than one count but fewer than ten. The gene calls are TRBV6-2 or TRBV6-3 and TRBJ2-7, with D hard to call. The CDR3 is made up of 11 amino acids. Germline CDR1 and CDR2: MNHEY and SVGEGT. Trimming pared 4 bases from V and 2 bases from J, leaving 3 bases between. CDR3 protein: CASSFTYEQYF. The CDR3 bases are TGTGCCAGCAGTTTTACCTACGAGCAGTACTTC.

The genes are TRBV27 and TRBJ1-6; D unresolved. The CDR3 length is 14 residues. Trimming left V 6 bases short and J 7 bases short, with 13 bases between. The germline V gene has CDR1 MNHEY and CDR2 SMNVEV (reference sequence). CDR3 residues: CASSLTRPNSPLHF. In DNA, the CDR3 is TGTGCCAGCAGCCTGACTCGGCCCAATTCACCCCTCCACTTT.

This clone was counted a few times. The chain couples TRBV19 to TRBJ1-5, with D maybe TRBD1 (5 bases). The germline V gene has CDR1 LNHDA and CDR2 SQIVND (reference sequence). V lost 6 bases and J 3 bases, leaving 9 bases between the germline ends. The CDR3 extends over 13 amino acids. The CDR3 region has the DNA TGTGCCAGTAGCGACAGCTTCAATCAGCCCCAGCATTTT. Encoded protein: CASSDSFNQPQHF.

This clone was observed a single time. The V call is TRBV9, the J call TRBJ2-1, with 9 bases fitting TRBD2. Germline V gene lookup returns CDR1 SGDLS and CDR2 YYNGEE. This CDR3 is 17 amino acids long. The V and J ends lost 4 bases and 4 bases, in that order; junction bases with no gene match: 12. CDR3 in DNA: TGTGCCAGCAGCCCGAGGGGTAGCGGGAGAGTTTACAATGAGCAGTTCTTC. The encoded protein is CASSPRGSGRVYNEQFF.

The chain uses TRBV2 and TRBJ1-6; perhaps TRBD1 as D (6 bases). V lost 7 bases, J lost 3 bases, and 13 bases lay in between. This CDR3 is 15 amino acids long. From germline, CDR1 is SNHLY and CDR2 FYNNEI. The CDR3 DNA reads TGTGCCAGCAAGAGAGGGGGGGGCTATAATTCACCCCTCCACTTT. It is translated as CASKRGGGYNSPLHF.

V gene TRBV6-6 combines with J gene TRBJ1-1; 7 bases line up with TRBD1. From germline, CDR1 is MNHNY and CDR2 SVGAGI (reference sequence). J gave up 3 bases and V 7 bases, and 8 bases lay outside the gene matches. The CDR3 is 14 residues long. The CDR3, as DNA: TGTGCCAGCACCACATCAGGGGGAGACACTGAAGCTTTCTTT. Its translation: CASTTSGGDTEAFF.

In DNA, the CDR3 is TGTGCCAGCAGCTGGGAACTGTCGGGAGGGCCCGGTACGCAGTATTTT. Translation gives CASSWELSGGPGTQYF. V and J are TRBV5-4 and TRBJ2-3; 8 bases map to TRBD2. Germline V lookup: CDR1 SGHNT, CDR2 YYREEE (reference sequence). The CDR3 totals 16 residues. Losses at the gene ends were 3 bases for V and 8 bases for J; bases not matched to a gene: 14. Based on the CDR3 plus reference TRBV5-4 and TRBJ2-3, the full variable domain is ETGVTQSPTHLIKTRGQQVTLRCSSQSGHNTVSWYQQALGQGPQFIFQYYREEENGRGNFPPRFSGLQFPNYSSELNVNALELDDSALYLCASSWELSGGPGTQYFGPGTRLTVL.

The chain joins TRBV19 to TRBJ2-1; weak D call: TRBD1 (6 bases). From germline, CDR1 is LNHDA and CDR2 SQIVND (reference sequence). V lost 3 bases and J 4 bases, leaving 13 bases between the germline ends. The CDR3 is 15 residues long. The CDR3 DNA reads TGTGCCAGTAGTATTGGGGTCGGGACATACAATGAGCAGTTCTTC. Its translation: CASSIGVGTYNEQFF.

The chain employs TRBV4-3 and TRBJ2-3; 9 nucleotides line up with TRBD2. J lost 4 bases, V lost 3 bases, and 5 bases had no gene match. The CDR3 totals 15 residues. CDR1 LGHNA and CDR2 YSLEER come from the germline V gene. The CDR3 reads CASSQGLAGPDTQYF. CDR3 coding DNA: TGCGCCAGCAGCCAGGGGCTAGCGGGGCCAGATACGCAGTATTTT.

The chain has TRBV7-3 and TRBJ1-1; no clear D gene. Germline V CDR1 and CDR2: SGHTA, FQGTGA. Trimming cost V 5 bases and J 1 base, with 11 bases left between them. The CDR3 consists of 14 residues. CDR3 in DNA: TGTGCCAGCAGCACATCCGGCGGGAACACTGAAGCTTTCTTT. It translates to CASSTSGGNTEAFF.

This clone has a count of ten or more. The rearrangement links TRBV5-6 to TRBJ1-2; D is unresolved. The CDR3 extends over 12 amino acids. Germline CDR1 is SGHDT and CDR2 is YYEEEE. V lost 0 bases, J lost 8 bases, and 8 bases lay in between. CDR3 DNA: TGTGCCAGCAGCTTGGACAGAGAAGGCTACACCTTC. This codes for CASSLDREGYTF.

The V gene is TRBV2, the J gene TRBJ2-5; tentative D call: TRBD2 (5 bases). Germline CDR1 and CDR2: SNHLY and FYNNEI. The CDR3 covers 12 residues. V dropped 4 bases and J dropped 4 bases, with 7 bases sitting between them. For the CDR3, the DNA is TGTGCCAGCAGTGTACTAGTAGAGACCCAGTACTTC. Translated: CASSVLVETQYF. Looking up the rest from reference TRBV2 and TRBJ2-5 gives the full variable domain: EPEVTQTPSHQVTQMGQEVILRCVPISNHLYFYWYRQILGQKVEFLVSFYNNEISEKSEIFDDQFSVERPDGSNFTLKIRSTKLEDSAMYFCASSVLVETQYFGPGTRLLVL.

The chain employs TRBV11-2 and TRBJ1-1; 12 positions match TRBD1. Germline V gene data show CDR1 as SGHAT and CDR2 as FQNNGV. V was clipped by 5 bases and J by 1 base; unmatched bases: 8. There are 17 residues in the CDR3. In nucleotides, the CDR3 is TGTGCCAGCAGCCCCTGGGACAGGGGGCTCGAGAACACTGAAGCTTTCTTT. Translation gives CASSPWDRGLENTEAFF.

V gene TRBV3-1 (or the pseudogene TRBV3-2) combines with J gene TRBJ1-2; tentative D call: TRBD1 (5 bases). V dropped 2 bases and J dropped 5 bases, with 6 bases sitting between them. Germline CDR1 and CDR2: LGHDT and YNNKEL (reference sequence). The CDR3 extends over 12 amino acids. The CDR3 reads CASSQQGYGYTF. The CDR3 DNA reads TGTGCCAGCAGCCAACAGGGATATGGCTACACCTTC.

The V and J genes are TRBV7-2 and TRBJ1-4; D may be TRBD1 (5 bases). The V end was cut by 5 bases, the J end by 4 bases, with 14 bases between. The CDR3 has 15 residues. Germline CDR1 and CDR2: SGHTA and FQGNSA. CDR3: CASSLDRQLNEKLFF. In nucleotides, the CDR3 is TGTGCCAGCAGCCTAGATCGACAGCTTAATGAAAAACTGTTTTTT.